This TCR beta chain was captured in a study of response to subunit inactivated influenza vaccine. One entry per CDR3 protein, called by TCRdb with MiXCR from the RT-PCR reads. This table has approximately 490,000 distinct CDR3 sequences, less than 7.5% appearing once. The germline CDR1 and CDR2 sequences are SGHAT and FQNNGV. Trimming stripped 2 bases from V and 4 bases from J, with 11 bases between. This CDR3 region has 14 residues. This clonotype was detected a few times. The receptor was isolated from a man aged 50-75 years who received an inactivated influenza vaccine. Here the sequenced sample was PBMCs from blood, taken roughly 24 months after vaccination. The chain combines TRBV11-2 with TRBJ1-1; D unclear. CDR3: CASSLSEVGTEAFF. The CDR3 DNA reads TGTGCCAGCAGCTTATCGGAGGTGGGCACTGAAGCTTTCTTT.